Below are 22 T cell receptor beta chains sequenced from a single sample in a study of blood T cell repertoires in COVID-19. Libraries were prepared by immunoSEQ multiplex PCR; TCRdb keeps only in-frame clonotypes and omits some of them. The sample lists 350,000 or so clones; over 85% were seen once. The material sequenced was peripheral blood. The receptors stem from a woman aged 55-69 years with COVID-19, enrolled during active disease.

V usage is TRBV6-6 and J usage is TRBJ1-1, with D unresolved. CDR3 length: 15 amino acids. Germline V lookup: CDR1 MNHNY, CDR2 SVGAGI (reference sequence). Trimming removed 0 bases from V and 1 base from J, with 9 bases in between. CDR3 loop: CASSYSITGNTEAFF. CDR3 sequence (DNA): TGTGCCAGCAGTTACTCGATAACCGGGAACACTGAAGCTTTCTTT.

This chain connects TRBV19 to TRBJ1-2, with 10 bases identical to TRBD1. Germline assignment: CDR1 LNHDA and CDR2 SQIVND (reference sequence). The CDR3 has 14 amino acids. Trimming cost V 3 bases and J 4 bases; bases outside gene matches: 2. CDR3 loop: CASSMGQGTYGYTF. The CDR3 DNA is TGTGCCAGTAGTATGGGACAGGGGACCTATGGCTACACCTTC.

The CDR3 region is CASSPPLGQGPQHF. In nucleotides, the CDR3 is TGTGCCAGCAGCCCCCCGCTGGGGCAGGGGCCCCAGCATTTT. The rearrangement uses TRBV7-8 and TRBJ1-5; D is perhaps TRBD1 (5 bases). This CDR3 spans 14 amino acids. V shed 5 bases and J shed 9 bases, with 17 bases lying between them. Germline CDR1 and CDR2: SGHVS and FQNEAQ.

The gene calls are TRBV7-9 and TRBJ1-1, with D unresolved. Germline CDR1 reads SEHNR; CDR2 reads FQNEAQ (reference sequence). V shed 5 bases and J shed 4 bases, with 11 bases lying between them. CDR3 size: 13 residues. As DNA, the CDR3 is TGTGCCAGCAGCGCAGCCGGGTCCACTGAAGCTTTCTTT. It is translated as CASSAAGSTEAFF. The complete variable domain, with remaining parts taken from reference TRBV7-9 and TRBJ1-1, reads DTGVSQNPRHKITKRGQNVTFRCDPISEHNRLYWYRQTLGQGPEFLTYFQNEAQLEKSRLLSDRFSAERPKGSFSTLEIQRTEQGDSAMYLCASSAAGSTEAFFGQGTRLTVV.

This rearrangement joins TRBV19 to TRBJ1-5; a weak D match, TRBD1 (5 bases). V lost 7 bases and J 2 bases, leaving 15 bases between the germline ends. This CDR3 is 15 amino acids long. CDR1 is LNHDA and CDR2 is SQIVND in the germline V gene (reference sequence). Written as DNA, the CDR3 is TGTGCCAGTATTCCGGGAGGGGAAGGCAATCAGCCCCAGCATTTT. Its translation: CASIPGGEGNQPQHF. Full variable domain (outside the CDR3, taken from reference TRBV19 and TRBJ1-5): DGGITQSPKYLFRKEGQNVTLSCEQNLNHDAMYWYRQDPGQGLRLIYYSQIVNDFQKGDIAEGYSVSREKKESFPLTVTSAQKNPTAFYLCASIPGGEGNQPQHFGDGTRLSIL.

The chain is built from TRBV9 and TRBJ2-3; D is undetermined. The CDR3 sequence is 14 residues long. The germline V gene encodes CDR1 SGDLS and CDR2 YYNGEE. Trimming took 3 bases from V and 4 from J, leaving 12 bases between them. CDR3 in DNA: TGTGCCAGCAGCGCGCGATGGGCTGCAGATACGCAGTATTTT. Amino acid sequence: CASSARWAADTQYF.

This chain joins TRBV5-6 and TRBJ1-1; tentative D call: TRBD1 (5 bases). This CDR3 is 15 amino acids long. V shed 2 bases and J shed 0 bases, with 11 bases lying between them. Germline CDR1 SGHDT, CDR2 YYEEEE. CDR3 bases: TGTGCCAGCAGCTTCGAACAGGTACTGAACACTGAAGCTTTCTTT. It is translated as CASSFEQVLNTEAFF.

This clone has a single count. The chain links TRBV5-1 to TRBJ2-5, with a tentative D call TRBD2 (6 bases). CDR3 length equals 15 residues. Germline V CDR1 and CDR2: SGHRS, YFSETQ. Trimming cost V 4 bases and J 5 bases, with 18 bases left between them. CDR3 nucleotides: TGCGCCAGCAGCCGGATAGCGGTGACGCCGGAGACCCAGTACTTC. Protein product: CASSRIAVTPETQYF.

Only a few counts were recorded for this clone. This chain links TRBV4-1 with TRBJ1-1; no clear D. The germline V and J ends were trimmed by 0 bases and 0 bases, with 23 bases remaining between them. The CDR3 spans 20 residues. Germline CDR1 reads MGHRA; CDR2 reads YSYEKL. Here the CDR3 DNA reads TGCGCCAGCAGCCAAGAACGGGTCCACCGAAAGGGAGCTCTGAACACTGAAGCTTTCTTT. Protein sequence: CASSQERVHRKGALNTEAFF.

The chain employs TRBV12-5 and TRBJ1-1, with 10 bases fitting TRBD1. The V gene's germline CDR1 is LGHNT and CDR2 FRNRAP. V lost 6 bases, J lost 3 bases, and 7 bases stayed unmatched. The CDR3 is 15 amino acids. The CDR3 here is CASGPGQGLDTEAFF. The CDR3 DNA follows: TGTGCTAGTGGCCCGGGACAGGGGTTGGACACTGAAGCTTTCTTT.

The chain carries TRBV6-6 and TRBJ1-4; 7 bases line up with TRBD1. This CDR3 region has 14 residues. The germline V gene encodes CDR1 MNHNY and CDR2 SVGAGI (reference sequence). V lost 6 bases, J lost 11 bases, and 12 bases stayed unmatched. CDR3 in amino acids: CASSSTFGTAKLFF. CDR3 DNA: TGTGCCAGCAGCTCGACCTTTGGGACAGCCAAACTGTTTTTT.

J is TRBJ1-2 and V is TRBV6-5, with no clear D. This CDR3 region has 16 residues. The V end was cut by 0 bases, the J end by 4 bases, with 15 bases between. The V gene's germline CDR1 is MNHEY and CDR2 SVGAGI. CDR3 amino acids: CASSYSQSEATYGYTF. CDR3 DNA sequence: TGTGCCAGCAGTTACTCCCAAAGTGAGGCGACCTATGGCTACACCTTC.

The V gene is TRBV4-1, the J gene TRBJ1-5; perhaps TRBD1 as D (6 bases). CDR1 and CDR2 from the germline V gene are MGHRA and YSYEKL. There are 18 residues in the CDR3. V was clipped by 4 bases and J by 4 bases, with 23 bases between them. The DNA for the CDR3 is TGCGCCAGCAGCCTAGTCCAATTTACAGGGAATGAGAATCAGCCCCAGCATTTT. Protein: CASSLVQFTGNENQPQHF.

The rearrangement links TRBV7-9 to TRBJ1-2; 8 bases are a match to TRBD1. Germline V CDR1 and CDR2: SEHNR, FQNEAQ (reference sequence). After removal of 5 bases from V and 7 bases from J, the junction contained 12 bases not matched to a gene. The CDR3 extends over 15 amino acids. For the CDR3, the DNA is TGTGCCAGCAGCATGACAGGGGCGACCGGAGGTGGCTACACCTTC. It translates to CASSMTGATGGGYTF. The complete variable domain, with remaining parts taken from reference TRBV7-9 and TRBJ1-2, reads DTGVSQNPRHKITKRGQNVTFRCDPISEHNRLYWYRQTLGQGPEFLTYFQNEAQLEKSRLLSDRFSAERPKGSFSTLEIQRTEQGDSAMYLCASSMTGATGGGYTFGSGTRLTVV.

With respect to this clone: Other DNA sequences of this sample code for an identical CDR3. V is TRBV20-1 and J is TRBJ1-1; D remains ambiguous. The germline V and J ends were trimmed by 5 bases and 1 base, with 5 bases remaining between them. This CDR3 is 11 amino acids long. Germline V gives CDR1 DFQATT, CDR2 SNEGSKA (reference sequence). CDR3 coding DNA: TGCAGTGCTGCAGGGAACACTGAAGCTTTCTTT. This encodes CSAAGNTEAFF.

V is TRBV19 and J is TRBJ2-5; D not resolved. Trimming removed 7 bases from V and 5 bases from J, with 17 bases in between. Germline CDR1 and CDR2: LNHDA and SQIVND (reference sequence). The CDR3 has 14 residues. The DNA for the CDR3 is TGTGCCAGTACCCCGTCACTTGCCAGGGAGACCCAGTACTTC. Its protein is CASTPSLARETQYF.

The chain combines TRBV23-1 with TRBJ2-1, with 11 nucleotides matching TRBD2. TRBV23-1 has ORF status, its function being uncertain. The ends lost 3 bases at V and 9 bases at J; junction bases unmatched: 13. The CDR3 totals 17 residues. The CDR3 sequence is CASSHRQLAGDNCEQFF. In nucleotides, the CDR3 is TGCGCCAGCAGTCACCGTCAACTAGCGGGGGATAATTGTGAGCAGTTCTTC.

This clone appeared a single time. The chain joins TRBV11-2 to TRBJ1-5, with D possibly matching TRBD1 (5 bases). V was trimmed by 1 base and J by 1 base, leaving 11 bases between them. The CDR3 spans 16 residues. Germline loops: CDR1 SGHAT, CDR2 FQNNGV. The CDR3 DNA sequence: TGTGCCAGCAGCTTAGTGGGCAGGGTGAGCAATCAGCCCCAGCATTTT. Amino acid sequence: CASSLVGRVSNQPQHF. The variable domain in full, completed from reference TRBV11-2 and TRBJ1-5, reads EAGVAQSPRYKIIEKRQSVAFWCNPISGHATLYWYQQILGQGPKLLIQFQNNGVVDDSQLPKDRFSAERLKGVDSTLKIQPAKLEDSAVYLCASSLVGRVSNQPQHFGDGTRLSIL.

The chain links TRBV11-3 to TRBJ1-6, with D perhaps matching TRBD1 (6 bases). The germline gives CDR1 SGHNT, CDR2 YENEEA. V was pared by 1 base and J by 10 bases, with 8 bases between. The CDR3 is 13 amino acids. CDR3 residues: CASSLGRGSPLHF. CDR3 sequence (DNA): TGTGCCAGCAGCTTAGGCAGGGGATCACCCCTCCACTTT.

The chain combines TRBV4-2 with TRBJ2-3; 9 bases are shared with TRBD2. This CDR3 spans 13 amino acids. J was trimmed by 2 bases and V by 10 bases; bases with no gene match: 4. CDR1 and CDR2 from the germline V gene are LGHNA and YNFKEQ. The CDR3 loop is CATSGGLTDTQYF. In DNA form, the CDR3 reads TGTGCCACGAGCGGGGGGCTCACAGATACGCAGTATTTT.

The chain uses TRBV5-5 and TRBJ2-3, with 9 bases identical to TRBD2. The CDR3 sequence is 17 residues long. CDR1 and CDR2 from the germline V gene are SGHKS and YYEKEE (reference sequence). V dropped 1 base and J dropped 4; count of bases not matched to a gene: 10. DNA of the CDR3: TGTGCCAGCAGCTTGTACGGGACTAGCTTTCTCGCAGATACGCAGTATTTT. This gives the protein CASSLYGTSFLADTQYF.

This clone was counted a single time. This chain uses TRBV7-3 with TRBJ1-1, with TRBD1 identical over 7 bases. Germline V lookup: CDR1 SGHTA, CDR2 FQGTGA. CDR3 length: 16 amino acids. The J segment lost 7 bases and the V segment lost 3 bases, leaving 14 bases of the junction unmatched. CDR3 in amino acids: CASSFTIGTARNEAFF. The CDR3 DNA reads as TGTGCCAGCAGCTTTACCATTGGGACAGCCCGTAATGAAGCTTTCTTT.